This T cell receptor (beta chain) was profiled in a study of early T cells in non-severe SARS-CoV-2 infection. Looking at the study overall: Chains stayed unpaired after sequencing of bulk RNA from unsorted whole blood.

This clonotype was counted only a few times. One entry per CDR3 protein, called by TCRdb with MiXCR from the 5' RACE reads. The sample holds tens of thousands of distinct CDR3 sequences, more than 7.5% seen once. Per the germline V gene, CDR1 is ENHRY and CDR2 is SYGVKD. This CDR3 is built from 11 residues. Trimming pared 3 bases from V and 6 bases from J, leaving 4 bases between. Sequenced: whole blood. The clonotype comes from an adult who was a healthcare worker with PCR-confirmed SARS-CoV-2 infection or an uninfected control (not recorded which). The rearrangement joins TRBV10-3 to TRBJ2-3; unclear D gene. The CDR3 reads CAISDLDTQYF. Written as DNA, the CDR3 is TGTGCCATCAGTGATCTGGATACGCAGTATTTT.